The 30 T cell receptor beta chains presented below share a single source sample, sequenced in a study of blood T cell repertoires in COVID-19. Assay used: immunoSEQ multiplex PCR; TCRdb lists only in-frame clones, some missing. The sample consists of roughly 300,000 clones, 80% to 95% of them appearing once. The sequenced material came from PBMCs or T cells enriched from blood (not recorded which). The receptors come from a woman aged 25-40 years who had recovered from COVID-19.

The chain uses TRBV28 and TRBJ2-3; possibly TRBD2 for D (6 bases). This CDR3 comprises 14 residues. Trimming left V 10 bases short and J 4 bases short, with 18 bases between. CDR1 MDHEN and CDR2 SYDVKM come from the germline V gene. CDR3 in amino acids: CATGPGADADTQYF. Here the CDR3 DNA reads TGTGCCACCGGTCCGGGAGCGGACGCAGATACGCAGTATTTT.

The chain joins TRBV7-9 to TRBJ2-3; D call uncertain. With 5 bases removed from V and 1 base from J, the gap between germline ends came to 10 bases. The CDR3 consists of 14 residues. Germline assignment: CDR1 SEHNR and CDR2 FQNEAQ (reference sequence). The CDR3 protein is CASSRRQGTDTQYF. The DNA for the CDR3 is TGTGCCAGCAGCCGCAGACAAGGCACAGATACGCAGTATTTT. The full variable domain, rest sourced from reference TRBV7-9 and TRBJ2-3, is DTGVSQNPRHKITKRGQNVTFRCDPISEHNRLYWYRQTLGQGPEFLTYFQNEAQLEKSRLLSDRFSAERPKGSFSTLEIQRTEQGDSAMYLCASSRRQGTDTQYFGPGTRLTVL.

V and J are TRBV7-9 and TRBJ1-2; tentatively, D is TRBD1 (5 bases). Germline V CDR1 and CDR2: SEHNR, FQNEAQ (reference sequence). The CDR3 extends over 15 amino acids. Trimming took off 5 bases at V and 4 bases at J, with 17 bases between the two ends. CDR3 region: CASSPNVGGGYGYTF. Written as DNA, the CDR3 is TGTGCCAGCAGCCCAAACGTCGGGGGAGGCTATGGCTACACCTTC.

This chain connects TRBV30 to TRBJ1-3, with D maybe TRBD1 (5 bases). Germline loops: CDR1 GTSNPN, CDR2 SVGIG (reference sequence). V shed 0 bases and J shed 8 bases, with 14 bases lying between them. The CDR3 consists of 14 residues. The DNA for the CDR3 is TGTGCCTGGAGTGTTTCGATCTCACAGGACACCATATATTTT. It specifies CAWSVSISQDTIYF.

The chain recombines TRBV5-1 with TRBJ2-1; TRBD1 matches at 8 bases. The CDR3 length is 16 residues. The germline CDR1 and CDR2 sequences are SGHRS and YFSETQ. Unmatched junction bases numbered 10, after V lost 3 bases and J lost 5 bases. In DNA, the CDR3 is TGCGCCAGCAGCTCTAAACCGGGACAGGAACACAATGAGCAGTTCTTC. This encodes CASSSKPGQEHNEQFF.

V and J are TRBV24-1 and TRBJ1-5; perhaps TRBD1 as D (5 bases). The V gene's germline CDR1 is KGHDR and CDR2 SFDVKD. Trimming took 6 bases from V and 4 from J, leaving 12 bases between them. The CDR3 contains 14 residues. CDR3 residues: CATSPQGRNQPQHF. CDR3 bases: TGTGCCACCAGTCCCCAGGGTCGGAATCAGCCCCAGCATTTT.

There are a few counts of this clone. CDR3 protein: CAISGQGAANYGYTF. The DNA of the CDR3 is TGTGCCATCTCGGGACAGGGGGCGGCCAACTATGGCTACACCTTC. This sequence joins TRBV28 and TRBJ1-2; TRBD1 aligns across 12 bases. This CDR3 region has 15 residues. Germline V gene data show CDR1 as MDHEN and CDR2 as SYDVKM. J gave up 2 bases and V 10 bases, and 8 bases lay outside the gene matches.

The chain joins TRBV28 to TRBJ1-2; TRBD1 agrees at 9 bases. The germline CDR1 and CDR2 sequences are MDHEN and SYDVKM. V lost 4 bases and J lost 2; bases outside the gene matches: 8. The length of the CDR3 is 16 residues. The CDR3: CASSSQQGAGNYGYTF. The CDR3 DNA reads TGTGCCAGCAGTTCACAACAGGGGGCCGGGAACTATGGCTACACCTTC.

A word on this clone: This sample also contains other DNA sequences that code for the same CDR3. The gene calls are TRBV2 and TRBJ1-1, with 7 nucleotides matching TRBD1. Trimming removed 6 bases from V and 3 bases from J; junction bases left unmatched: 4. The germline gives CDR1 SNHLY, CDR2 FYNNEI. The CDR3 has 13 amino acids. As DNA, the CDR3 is TGTGCCAGCAGAGCCGACAGGGACACTGAAGCTTTCTTT. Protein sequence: CASRADRDTEAFF.

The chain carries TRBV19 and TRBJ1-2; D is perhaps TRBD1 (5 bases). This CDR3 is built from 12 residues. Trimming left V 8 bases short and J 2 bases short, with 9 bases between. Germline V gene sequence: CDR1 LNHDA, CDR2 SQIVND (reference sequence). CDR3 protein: CASEGHNYGYTF. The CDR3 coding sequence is TGTGCCAGTGAAGGACACAACTATGGCTACACCTTC.

The CDR3 sequence: CASSGLAGIGEQFF. In DNA, the CDR3 is TGTGCCAGTAGTGGACTAGCGGGTATCGGTGAGCAGTTCTTC. The chain combines TRBV19 with TRBJ2-1, with 11 bases fitting TRBD2. J lost 9 bases, V lost 5 bases, and 6 bases had no gene match. Germline loops: CDR1 LNHDA, CDR2 SQIVND (reference sequence). The length of the CDR3 is 14 residues.

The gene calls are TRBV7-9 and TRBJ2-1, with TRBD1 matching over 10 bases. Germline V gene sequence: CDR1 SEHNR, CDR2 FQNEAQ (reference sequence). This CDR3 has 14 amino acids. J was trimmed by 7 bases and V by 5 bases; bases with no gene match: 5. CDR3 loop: CASSPRQGANEQFF. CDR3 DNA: TGTGCCAGCAGCCCGCGACAGGGGGCTAATGAGCAGTTCTTC.

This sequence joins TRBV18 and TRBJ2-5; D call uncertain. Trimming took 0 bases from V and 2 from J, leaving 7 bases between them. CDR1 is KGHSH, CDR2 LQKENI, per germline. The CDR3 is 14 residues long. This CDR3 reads CASSPPNYQETQYF. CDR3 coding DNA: TGTGCCAGCTCACCACCCAACTATCAAGAGACCCAGTACTTC.

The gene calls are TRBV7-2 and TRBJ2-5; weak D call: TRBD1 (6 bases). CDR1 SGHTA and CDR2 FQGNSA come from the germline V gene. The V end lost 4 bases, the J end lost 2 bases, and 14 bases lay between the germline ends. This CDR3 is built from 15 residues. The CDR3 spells CASSSRQGQQETQYF. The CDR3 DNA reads TGTGCCAGCAGCTCCCGGCAGGGACAACAAGAGACCCAGTACTTC.

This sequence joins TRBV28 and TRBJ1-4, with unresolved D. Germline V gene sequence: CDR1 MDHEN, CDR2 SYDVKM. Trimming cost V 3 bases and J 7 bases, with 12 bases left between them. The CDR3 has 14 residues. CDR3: CASSLFRKTEKLFF. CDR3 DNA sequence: TGTGCCAGCAGTTTGTTCAGGAAGACTGAAAAACTGTTTTTT. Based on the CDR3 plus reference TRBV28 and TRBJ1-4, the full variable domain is DVKVTQSSRYLVKRTGEKVFLECVQDMDHENMFWYRQDPGLGLRLIYFSYDVKMKEKGDIPEGYSVSREKKERFSLILESASTNQTSMYLCASSLFRKTEKLFFGSGTQLSVL.

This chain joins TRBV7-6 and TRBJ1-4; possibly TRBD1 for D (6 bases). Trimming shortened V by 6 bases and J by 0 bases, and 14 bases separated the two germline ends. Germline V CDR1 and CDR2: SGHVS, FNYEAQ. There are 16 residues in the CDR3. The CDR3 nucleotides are TGTGCCAGCAGTTTAACCGGGACACCAACTAATGAAAAACTGTTTTTT. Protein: CASSLTGTPTNEKLFF.

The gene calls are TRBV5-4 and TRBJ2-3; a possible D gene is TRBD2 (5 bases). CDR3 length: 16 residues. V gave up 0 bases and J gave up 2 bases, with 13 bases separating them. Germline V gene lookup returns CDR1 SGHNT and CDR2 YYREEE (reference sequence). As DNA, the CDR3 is TGTGCCAGCAGCTTGGGTTCTAGCCCTACCACAGATACGCAGTATTTT. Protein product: CASSLGSSPTTDTQYF.

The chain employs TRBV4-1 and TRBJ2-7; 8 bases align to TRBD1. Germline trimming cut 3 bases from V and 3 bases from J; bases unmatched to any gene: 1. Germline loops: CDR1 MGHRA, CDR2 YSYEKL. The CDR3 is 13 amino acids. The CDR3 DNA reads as TGCGCCAGCAGCCACGGACAGGGCTACGAGCAGTACTTC. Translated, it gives CASSHGQGYEQYF.

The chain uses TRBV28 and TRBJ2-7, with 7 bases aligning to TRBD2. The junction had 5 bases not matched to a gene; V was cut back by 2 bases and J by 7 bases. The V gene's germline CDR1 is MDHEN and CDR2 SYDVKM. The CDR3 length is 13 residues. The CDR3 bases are TGTGCCAGCAGTTTAGGCGGGAGCTCTGAGCAGTACTTC. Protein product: CASSLGGSSEQYF.

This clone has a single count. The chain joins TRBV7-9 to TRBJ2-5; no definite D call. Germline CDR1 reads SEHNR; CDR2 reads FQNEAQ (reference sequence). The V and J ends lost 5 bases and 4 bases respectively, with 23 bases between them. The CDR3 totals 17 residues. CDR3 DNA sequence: TGTGCCAGCAGCCCGCTAGGAAGAACCAAGGTCAGAGAGACCCAGTACTTC. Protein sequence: CASSPLGRTKVRETQYF.

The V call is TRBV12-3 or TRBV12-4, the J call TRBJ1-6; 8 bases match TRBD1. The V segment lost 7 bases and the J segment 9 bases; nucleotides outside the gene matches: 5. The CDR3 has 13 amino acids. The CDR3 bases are TGTGCCAGCAAACGGACAGGGACTTCACCCCTCCACTTT. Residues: CASKRTGTSPLHF.

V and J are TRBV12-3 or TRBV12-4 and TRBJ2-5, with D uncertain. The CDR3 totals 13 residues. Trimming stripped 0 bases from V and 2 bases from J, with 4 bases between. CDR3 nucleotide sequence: TGTGCCAGCAGTTTAGCACTGCAAGAGACCCAGTACTTC. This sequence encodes CASSLALQETQYF.

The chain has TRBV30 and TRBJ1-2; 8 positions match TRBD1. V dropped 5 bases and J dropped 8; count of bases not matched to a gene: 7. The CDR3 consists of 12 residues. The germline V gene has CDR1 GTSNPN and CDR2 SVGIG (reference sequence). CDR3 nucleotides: TGTGCCTGGCTTGGGGGACAGGCGGGCTACACCTTC. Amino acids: CAWLGGQAGYTF.

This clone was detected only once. As DNA, the CDR3 is TGTGCCAGCAGTTTATCGGGGCAGTACCTTAGAGCTTTCTTT. Translation gives CASSLSGQYLRAFF. The chain combines TRBV27 with TRBJ1-1, with D perhaps matching TRBD1 (5 bases). The CDR3 length is 14 residues. Trimming took 0 bases from V and 10 from J, leaving 15 bases between them. Per germline, CDR1 MNHEY and CDR2 SMNVEV (reference sequence).

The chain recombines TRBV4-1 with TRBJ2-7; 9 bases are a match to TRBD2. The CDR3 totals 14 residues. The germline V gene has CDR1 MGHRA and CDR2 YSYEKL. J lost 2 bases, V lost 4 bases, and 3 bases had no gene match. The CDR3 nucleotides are TGCGCCAGCAGCCCGACTAGCGGAGCCTACGAGCAGTACTTC. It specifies CASSPTSGAYEQYF.

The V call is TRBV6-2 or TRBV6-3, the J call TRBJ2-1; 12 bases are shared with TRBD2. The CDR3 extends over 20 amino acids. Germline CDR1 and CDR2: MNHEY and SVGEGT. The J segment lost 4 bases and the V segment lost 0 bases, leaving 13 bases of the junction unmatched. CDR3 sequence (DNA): TGTGCCAGCAGTTACTCGAAGTCGGGTACTAGCGGGAGGACTTACAATGAGCAGTTCTTC. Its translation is CASSYSKSGTSGRTYNEQFF.

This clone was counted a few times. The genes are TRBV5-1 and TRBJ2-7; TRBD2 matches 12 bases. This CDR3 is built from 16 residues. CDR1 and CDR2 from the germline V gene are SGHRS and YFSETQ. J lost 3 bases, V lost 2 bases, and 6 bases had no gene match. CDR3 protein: CASSFNLAGGIYEQYF. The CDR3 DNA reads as TGCGCCAGCAGCTTTAATCTAGCGGGAGGGATCTACGAGCAGTACTTC.

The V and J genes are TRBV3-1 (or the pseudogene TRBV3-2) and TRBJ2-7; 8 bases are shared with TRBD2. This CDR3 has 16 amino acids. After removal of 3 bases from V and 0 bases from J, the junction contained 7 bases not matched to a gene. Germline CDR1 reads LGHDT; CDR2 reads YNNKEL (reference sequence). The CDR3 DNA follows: TGTGCCAGCAGCCATGCCTCGGGGGGGATCTCCTACGAGCAGTACTTC. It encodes CASSHASGGISYEQYF.

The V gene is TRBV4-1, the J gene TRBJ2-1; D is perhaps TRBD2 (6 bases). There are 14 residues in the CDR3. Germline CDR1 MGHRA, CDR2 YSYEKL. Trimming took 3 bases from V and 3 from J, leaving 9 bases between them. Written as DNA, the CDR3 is TGCGCCAGCAGCCAGCTAGCGTTCTACAATGAGCAGTTCTTC. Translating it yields CASSQLAFYNEQFF.

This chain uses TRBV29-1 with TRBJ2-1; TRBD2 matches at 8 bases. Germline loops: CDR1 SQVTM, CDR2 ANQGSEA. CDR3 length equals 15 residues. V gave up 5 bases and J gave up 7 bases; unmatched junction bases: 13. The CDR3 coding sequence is TGCAGCGTTACCCCGGAGAGCGGGAGTAGGAATGAGCAGTTCTTC. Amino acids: CSVTPESGSRNEQFF.